Following are 24 T cell receptor beta chains from one sample sequenced in a study of cytomegalovirus exposure and HLA in healthy donors. The PCR made use of 60 Vbeta and 13 Jbeta primers. The method was immunoSEQ multiplex PCR; TCRdb's version includes in-frame clones alone and lacks a portion of them. The repertoire holds hundreds of thousands of clones, with more than 60% as singletons. The sequencing sample was made of PBMCs. These receptor sequences come from a woman in her 30s in good health and CMV-seronegative.

In regard to this clone: Germline is not matched at one junction end, which may reflect a read error. The rearrangement joins TRBV7-3 to TRBJ2-1, with 7 bases that match TRBD2. Germline CDR1 and CDR2: SGHTA and FQGTGA. CDR3 length: 13 residues. CDR3 region: CASSLGGGNERFF. The CDR3 DNA follows: TGTGCCAGCAGCTTAGGGGGAGGGAATGAGCGGTTCTTC. Full variable domain (missing parts from reference TRBV7-3 and TRBJ2-1): GAGVSQTPSNKVTEKGKYVELRCDPISGHTALYWYRQSLGQGPEFLIYFQGTGAADDSGLPNDRFFAVRPEGSVSTLKIQRTERGDSAVYLCASSLGGGNERFFGPGTRLTVL.

Here the CDR3 DNA reads TGTGCCAGCAACACAGGCGGAGGGTCTGGCTACACCTTC. Its translation: CASNTGGGSGYTF. The chain has TRBV2 and TRBJ1-2; D may be TRBD1 (5 bases). Trimming pared 7 bases from V and 7 bases from J, leaving 16 bases between. The CDR3 sequence is 13 residues long. Germline V lookup: CDR1 SNHLY, CDR2 FYNNEI. Looking up the rest from reference TRBV2 and TRBJ1-2 gives the full variable domain: EPEVTQTPSHQVTQMGQEVILRCVPISNHLYFYWYRQILGQKVEFLVSFYNNEISEKSEIFDDQFSVERPDGSNFTLKIRSTKLEDSAMYFCASNTGGGSGYTFGSGTRLTVV.

The rearrangement joins TRBV7-2 to TRBJ1-2; a weak D match, TRBD1 (6 bases). The CDR3 spans 17 residues. Looked up from germline, CDR1 is SGHTA and CDR2 is FQGNSA. The V gene lost 1 base and the J gene lost 6 bases, with 21 bases spanning the gap. In nucleotides, the CDR3 is TGTGCCAGCAGCTTAGTCGGGGACACACCTGCTGGGCATGGCTACACCTTC. Protein product: CASSLVGDTPAGHGYTF.

The V call is TRBV4-2, the J call TRBJ2-1; 13 bases map to TRBD2. Trimming took 4 bases from V and 4 from J; bases not matched to a gene: 7. CDR3 size: 17 residues. Germline CDR1 is LGHNA and CDR2 is YNFKEQ. This CDR3 reads CASSRVGTSGIYNEQFF. In DNA form, the CDR3 reads TGTGCCAGCAGCCGGGTCGGGACTAGCGGGATTTACAATGAGCAGTTCTTC.

This clone has only one observation. The V call is TRBV9, the J call TRBJ2-7; D may be TRBD2 (5 bases). This CDR3 spans 15 amino acids. The germline CDR1 and CDR2 sequences are SGDLS and YYNGEE. V lost 4 bases and J lost 3, with 17 bases in between. The CDR3 protein is CASSPGGTSFYEQYF. Written as DNA, the CDR3 is TGTGCCAGCAGCCCAGGAGGCACTAGTTTCTACGAGCAGTACTTC.

In DNA form, the CDR3 reads TGTGCCTGGAGTGCCGGGACAGACTATGGCTACACCTTC. Amino acids: CAWSAGTDYGYTF. The chain carries TRBV30 and TRBJ1-2, with 7 bases fitting TRBD1. Unmatched junction bases numbered 2, after V lost 1 base and J lost 3 bases. This CDR3 is built from 13 residues. Germline lookup yields CDR1 GTSNPN and CDR2 SVGIG (reference sequence). Supplemented by reference TRBV30 and TRBJ1-2, the full variable domain reads SQTIHQWPATLVQPVGSPLSLECTVEGTSNPNLYWYRQAAGRGLQLLFYSVGIGQISSEVPQNLSASRPQDRQFILSSKKLLLSDSGFYLCAWSAGTDYGYTFGSGTRLTVV.

This clone was counted between two and nine times. The chain combines TRBV5-6 with TRBJ1-1; D remains unclear. The V gene lost 0 bases and the J gene lost 0 bases, with 9 bases spanning the gap. This CDR3 region has 15 residues. Germline V gene lookup returns CDR1 SGHDT and CDR2 YYEEEE. CDR3 sequence (DNA): TGTGCCAGCAGCTTGGAATCCGTCCTGAACACTGAAGCTTTCTTT. Translating gives CASSLESVLNTEAFF.

This chain connects TRBV29-1 to TRBJ1-2; 8 bases fit TRBD1. The CDR3 totals 12 residues. J gave up 4 bases and V 5 bases, and 3 bases lay outside the gene matches. Germline V gene lookup returns CDR1 SQVTM and CDR2 ANQGSEA. The chain's CDR3 is CSVTGQGYGYTF. In DNA form, the CDR3 reads TGCAGCGTTACCGGACAGGGCTATGGCTACACCTTC.

The chain joins TRBV7-9 to TRBJ1-2, with 9 bases aligning to TRBD1. V was clipped by 0 bases and J by 3 bases; unmatched bases: 5. The CDR3 totals 16 residues. CDR1 and CDR2 (germline): SEHNR, FQNEAQ (reference sequence). CDR3 protein: CASSLAGTGKDYGYTF. CDR3 bases: TGTGCCAGCAGCTTAGCAGGGACAGGGAAGGACTATGGCTACACCTTC.

This clone was observed a single time. The CDR3: CAWGQGEDQPQHF. In nucleotides, the CDR3 is TGTGCCTGGGGACAGGGGGAAGATCAGCCCCAGCATTTT. V is TRBV30 and J is TRBJ1-5; 10 bases match TRBD1. This CDR3 has 13 amino acids. The V gene's germline CDR1 is GTSNPN and CDR2 SVGIG (reference sequence). J was trimmed by 5 bases and V by 5 bases; bases with no gene match: 3.

CDR3 in DNA: TGTGCTAGTGGTTTGGCAGGGGGCACGGAGACCCAGTACTTC. Its translation is CASGLAGGTETQYF. The chain carries TRBV12-5 and TRBJ2-5; 8 bases are a match to TRBD1. The CDR3 is 14 amino acids. Trimming removed 1 base from V and 5 bases from J; junction bases left unmatched: 3. CDR1 and CDR2 from the germline V gene are LGHNT and FRNRAP.

The chain uses TRBV6-5 and TRBJ1-1; no clear D gene. There are 13 residues in the CDR3. Germline V lookup: CDR1 MNHEY, CDR2 SVGAGI. Trimming left V 6 bases short and J 0 bases short, with 8 bases between. CDR3 sequence (DNA): TGTGCCAGCAGGGAGCGGATGAACACTGAAGCTTTCTTT. It codes for CASRERMNTEAFF.

The V and J genes are TRBV2 and TRBJ1-2; D gene ambiguous. Germline V CDR1 and CDR2: SNHLY, FYNNEI. This CDR3 has 18 amino acids. Trimming left V 1 base short and J 5 bases short, with 23 bases between. CDR3 in DNA: TGTGCCAGCAGTGAAGTTCTACCGACGGAGGACGGACGATATGGCTACACCTTC. The encoded protein is CASSEVLPTEDGRYGYTF.

The chain uses TRBV11-3 and TRBJ2-2; 7 bases fit TRBD1. Germline assignment: CDR1 SGHNT and CDR2 YENEEA. This CDR3 region has 16 residues. V lost 5 bases to trimming and J lost 0 bases; unmatched junction nucleotides: 6. The CDR3 reads CASSPPTGSNTGELFF. In DNA, the CDR3 is TGTGCCAGCAGCCCCCCGACAGGGTCGAACACCGGGGAGCTGTTTTTT.

The chain combines TRBV5-5 with TRBJ2-7; D is uncertain. The CDR3 contains 13 residues. CDR1 and CDR2 (germline): SGHKS, YYEKEE (reference sequence). Trimming removed 0 bases at V and 3 bases at J, with 7 bases between. The CDR3 region is CASSLARFYEQYF. CDR3 DNA: TGTGCCAGCAGCTTGGCCCGGTTCTACGAGCAGTACTTC.

This CDR3 is CASRQLAGGHAGTDTQYF. The CDR3 bases are TGTGCCAGCAGACAACTAGCGGGGGGCCACGCGGGCACAGATACGCAGTATTTT. The J gene is TRBJ2-3, the V gene TRBV2, with 12 bases fitting TRBD2. The germline CDR1 and CDR2 sequences are SNHLY and FYNNEI. This CDR3 has 18 residues. The junction had 11 bases not matched to a gene; V was cut back by 6 bases and J by 1 base. Looking up the rest from reference TRBV2 and TRBJ2-3 gives the full variable domain: EPEVTQTPSHQVTQMGQEVILRCVPISNHLYFYWYRQILGQKVEFLVSFYNNEISEKSEIFDDQFSVERPDGSNFTLKIRSTKLEDSAMYFCASRQLAGGHAGTDTQYFGPGTRLTVL.

This chain links TRBV6-1 with TRBJ2-7; D is unclear. Germline CDR1 MNHNS, CDR2 SASEGT. The CDR3 consists of 11 residues. Trimming took off 4 bases at V and 1 base at J, with 2 bases between the two ends. CDR3 bases: TGTGCCAGCAGTGCTTCCTACGAGCAGTACTTC. The encoded protein is CASSASYEQYF.

The chain recombines TRBV2 with TRBJ1-6; 7 nucleotides agree with TRBD1. Germline CDR1 and CDR2: SNHLY and FYNNEI. Trimming took 8 bases from V and 3 from J; bases not matched to a gene: 1. The length of the CDR3 is 13 residues. Here the CDR3 reads CASGTDYNSPLHF. The DNA of the CDR3 is TGTGCCAGCGGGACAGACTATAATTCACCCCTCCACTTT.

In this sample, this clone turned up a few times. This rearrangement joins TRBV6-1 to TRBJ1-2, with D possibly being TRBD1 (6 bases). Germline lookup yields CDR1 MNHNS and CDR2 SASEGT. V lost 6 bases to trimming and J lost 4 bases, with 12 bases between them. The CDR3 has 13 amino acids. This chain's CDR3 is CASRDDRSYGYTF. The CDR3 DNA sequence: TGTGCCAGCAGAGATGACAGGTCCTATGGCTACACCTTC.

The V gene is TRBV11-3, the J gene TRBJ2-7; 8 bases match TRBD1. The CDR3 totals 14 residues. Germline-derived CDR1 and CDR2 are SGHNT and YENEEA. V was pared by 4 bases and J by 6 bases, with 8 bases of the junction left unmatched. The DNA for the CDR3 is TGTGCCAGCAGCTCCCGGACAGGGAGGATCGAGCAGTACTTC. It is translated as CASSSRTGRIEQYF.

This chain connects TRBV7-3 to TRBJ2-5; 8 bases agree with TRBD1. With V trimmed by 5 bases and J by 9 bases, 14 bases remained unmatched. CDR3 length equals 15 residues. CDR1 and CDR2 (germline): SGHTA, FQGTGA. The CDR3, as DNA: TGTGCCAGCAGCCTGGGACAGGTCCAAGGGGAGGCCCAGTACTTC. It yields the protein CASSLGQVQGEAQYF.

The rearrangement uses TRBV27 and TRBJ1-5, with D hard to call. The CDR3 runs 14 residues. With 6 bases removed from V and 1 base from J, the gap between germline ends came to 10 bases. The germline gives CDR1 MNHEY, CDR2 SMNVEV (reference sequence). The CDR3 spells CASRGSGSNQPQHF. CDR3 nucleotides: TGTGCCAGCAGGGGCTCGGGGAGCAATCAGCCCCAGCATTTT.

This chain connects TRBV13 to TRBJ1-1; D gene unclear. This CDR3 is 14 amino acids long. The germline V gene encodes CDR1 PRHDT and CDR2 FYEKMQ (reference sequence). Trimming pared 2 bases from V and 5 bases from J, leaving 12 bases between. The CDR3 region is CASSLSQRSTEAFF. CDR3 coding DNA: TGTGCCAGCAGCTTAAGTCAGCGGAGTACTGAAGCTTTCTTT.

The V gene is TRBV18, the J gene TRBJ2-7, with D maybe TRBD2 (6 bases). This CDR3 spans 15 amino acids. CDR1 is KGHSH and CDR2 is LQKENI in the germline V gene. Trimming removed 0 bases from V and 4 bases from J, with 13 bases in between. The CDR3 loop is CASSPPTGTRYEQYF. The CDR3 region has the DNA TGTGCCAGCTCACCACCGACGGGGACTCGGTACGAGCAGTACTTC.